This note documents a single T cell receptor beta chain sequence. The data derive from a study of blood T cell repertoires in COVID-19. The length of the CDR3 is 16 residues. Germline V CDR1 and CDR2: KGHSH, LQKENI. After removal of 0 bases from V and 3 bases from J, the junction contained 5 bases not matched to a gene. Here immunoSEQ multiplex PCR was the method, and the copy in TCRdb shows in-frame clones only, minus some. Among approximately 110,000 clones listed, roughly 72% were seen once. This TCR was sampled from a man aged 80 or over with COVID-19, enrolled during active disease. The rearrangement uses TRBV18 and TRBJ2-1; 7 bases agree with TRBD2. Input material: peripheral blood. The CDR3 nucleotides read TGTGCCAGCTCACCACCGAGTCTAGCGGTCTACAATGAGCAGTTCTTC. As protein: CASSPPSLAVYNEQFF.